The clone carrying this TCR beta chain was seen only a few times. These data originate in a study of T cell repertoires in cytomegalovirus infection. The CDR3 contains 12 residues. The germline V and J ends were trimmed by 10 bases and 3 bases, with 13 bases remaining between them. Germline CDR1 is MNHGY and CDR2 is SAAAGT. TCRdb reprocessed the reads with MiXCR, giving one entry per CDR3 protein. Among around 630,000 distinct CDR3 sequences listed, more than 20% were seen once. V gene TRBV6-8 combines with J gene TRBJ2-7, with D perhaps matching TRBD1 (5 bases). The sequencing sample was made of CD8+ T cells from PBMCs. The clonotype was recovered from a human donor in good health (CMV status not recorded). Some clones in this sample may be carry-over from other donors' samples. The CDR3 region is CANSPDSYEQYF. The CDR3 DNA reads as TGTGCCAACAGCCCCGACAGCTACGAGCAGTACTTC.